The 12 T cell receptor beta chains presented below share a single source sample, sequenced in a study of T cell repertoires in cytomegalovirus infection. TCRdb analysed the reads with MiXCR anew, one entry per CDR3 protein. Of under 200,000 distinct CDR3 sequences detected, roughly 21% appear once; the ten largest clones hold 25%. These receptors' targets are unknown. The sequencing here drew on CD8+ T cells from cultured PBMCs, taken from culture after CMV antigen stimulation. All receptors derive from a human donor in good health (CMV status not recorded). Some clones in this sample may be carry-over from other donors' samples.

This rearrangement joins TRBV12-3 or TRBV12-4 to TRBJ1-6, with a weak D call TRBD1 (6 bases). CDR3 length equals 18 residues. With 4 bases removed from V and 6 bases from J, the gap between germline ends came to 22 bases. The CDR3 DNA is TGTGCCAGCAGTTCCCCTATGGACAGTTCATGGGCTAATTCACCCCTCCACTTT. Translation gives CASSSPMDSSWANSPLHF.

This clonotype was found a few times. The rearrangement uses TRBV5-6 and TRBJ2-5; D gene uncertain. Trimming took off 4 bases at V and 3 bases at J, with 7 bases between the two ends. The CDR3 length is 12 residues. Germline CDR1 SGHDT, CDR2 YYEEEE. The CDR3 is CASSGSKETQYF. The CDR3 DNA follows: TGTGCCAGCAGCGGATCTAAAGAGACCCAGTACTTC.

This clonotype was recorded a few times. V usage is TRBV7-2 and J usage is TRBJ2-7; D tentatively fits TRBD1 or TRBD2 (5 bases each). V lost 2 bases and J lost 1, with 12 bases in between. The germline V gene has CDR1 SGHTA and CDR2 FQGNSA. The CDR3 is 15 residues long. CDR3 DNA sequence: TGTGCCAGCAGCTTACTGGGGGTCCCTTCCTACGAGCAGTACTTC. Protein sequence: CASSLLGVPSYEQYF. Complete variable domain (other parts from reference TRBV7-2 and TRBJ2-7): GAGVSQSPSNKVTEKGKDVELRCDPISGHTALYWYRQSLGQGLEFLIYFQGNSAPDKSGLPSDRFSAERTGGSVSTLTIQRTQQEDSAVYLCASSLLGVPSYEQYFGPGTRLTVT.

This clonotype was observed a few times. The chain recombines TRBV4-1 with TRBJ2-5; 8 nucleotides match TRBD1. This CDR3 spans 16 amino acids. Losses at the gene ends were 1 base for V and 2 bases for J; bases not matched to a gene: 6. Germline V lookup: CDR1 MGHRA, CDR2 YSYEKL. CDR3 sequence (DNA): TGCGCCAGCAGCCAAGGAACAGGGGGACTTCAAGAGACCCAGTACTTC. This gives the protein CASSQGTGGLQETQYF.

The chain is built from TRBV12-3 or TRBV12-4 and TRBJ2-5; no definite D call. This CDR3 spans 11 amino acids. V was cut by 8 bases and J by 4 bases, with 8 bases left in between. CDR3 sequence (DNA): TGTGCCAGCGGCGCCAGAGAGACCCAGTACTTC. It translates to CASGARETQYF.

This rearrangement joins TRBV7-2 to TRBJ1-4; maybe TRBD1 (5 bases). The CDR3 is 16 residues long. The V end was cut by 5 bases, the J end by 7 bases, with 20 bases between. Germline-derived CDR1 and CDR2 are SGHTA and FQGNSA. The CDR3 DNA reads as TGTGCCAGCAGCCCTAGGGAGGGGTCTCCGATTGAAAAACTGTTTTTT. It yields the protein CASSPREGSPIEKLFF.

Here the CDR3 reads CASSPTSGQYSNQPQHF. The CDR3 DNA sequence: TGTGCCAGCAGCCCAACGTCGGGGCAGTATAGCAATCAGCCCCAGCATTTT. V and J are TRBV7-2 and TRBJ1-5; weak D call: TRBD1 (5 bases). V gave up 5 bases and J gave up 0 bases, with 17 bases separating them. Germline CDR1 SGHTA, CDR2 FQGNSA. CDR3 size: 17 residues.

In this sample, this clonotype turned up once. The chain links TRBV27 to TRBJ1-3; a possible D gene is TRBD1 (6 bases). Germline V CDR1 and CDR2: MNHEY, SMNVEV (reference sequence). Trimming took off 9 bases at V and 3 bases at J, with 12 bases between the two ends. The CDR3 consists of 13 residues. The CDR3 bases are TGTGCCAGTTCCAGGGGTGGTGGAAACACCATATATTTT. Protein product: CASSRGGGNTIYF.

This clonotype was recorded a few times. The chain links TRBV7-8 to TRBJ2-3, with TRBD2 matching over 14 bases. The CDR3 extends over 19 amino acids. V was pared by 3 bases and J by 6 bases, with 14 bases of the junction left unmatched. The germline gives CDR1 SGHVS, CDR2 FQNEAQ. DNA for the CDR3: TGTGCCAGCAGCTTCCCTGGGACTAGCGGGGGTCCCTCACCCGATACGCAGTATTTT. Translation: CASSFPGTSGGPSPDTQYF.

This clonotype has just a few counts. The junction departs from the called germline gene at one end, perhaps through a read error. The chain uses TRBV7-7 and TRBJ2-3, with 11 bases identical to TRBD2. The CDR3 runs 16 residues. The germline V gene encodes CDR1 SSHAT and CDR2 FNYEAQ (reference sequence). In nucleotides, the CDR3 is TGTGCTAGCAGCCCTTCTAGCGGGGGGAGCACAGATACGCAGTATTTT. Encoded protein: CASSPSSGGSTDTQYF.

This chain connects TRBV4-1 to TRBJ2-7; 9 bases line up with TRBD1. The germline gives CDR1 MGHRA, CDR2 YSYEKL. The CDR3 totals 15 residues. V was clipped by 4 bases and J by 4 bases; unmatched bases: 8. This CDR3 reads CASSLPGQGNYEQYF. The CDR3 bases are TGCGCCAGCAGCCTGCCGGGACAGGGAAATTACGAGCAGTACTTC.

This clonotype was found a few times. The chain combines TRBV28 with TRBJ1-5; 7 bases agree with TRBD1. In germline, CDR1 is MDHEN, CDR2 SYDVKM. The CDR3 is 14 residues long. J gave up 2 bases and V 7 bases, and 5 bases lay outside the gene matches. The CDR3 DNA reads TGTGCCAGCAACCCTGGGACAGGCAATCAGCCCCAGCATTTT. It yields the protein CASNPGTGNQPQHF.